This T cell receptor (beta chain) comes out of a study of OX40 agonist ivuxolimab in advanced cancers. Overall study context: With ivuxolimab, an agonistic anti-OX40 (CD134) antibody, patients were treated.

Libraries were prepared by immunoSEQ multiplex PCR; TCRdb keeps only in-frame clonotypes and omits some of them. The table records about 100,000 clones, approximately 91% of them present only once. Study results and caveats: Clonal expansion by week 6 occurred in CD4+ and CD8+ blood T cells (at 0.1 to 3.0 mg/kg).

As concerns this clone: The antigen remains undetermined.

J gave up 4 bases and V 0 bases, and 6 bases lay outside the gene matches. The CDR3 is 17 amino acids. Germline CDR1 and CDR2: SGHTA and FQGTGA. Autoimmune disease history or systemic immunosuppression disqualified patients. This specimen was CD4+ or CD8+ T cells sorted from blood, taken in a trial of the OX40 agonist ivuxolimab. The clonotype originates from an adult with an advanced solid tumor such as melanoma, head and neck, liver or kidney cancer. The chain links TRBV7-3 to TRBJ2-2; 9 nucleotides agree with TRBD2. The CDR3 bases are TGTGCCAGCAGCTTAACGGGAGTAGCGGGAGTCACCGGGGAGCTGTTTTTT. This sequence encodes CASSLTGVAGVTGELFF.